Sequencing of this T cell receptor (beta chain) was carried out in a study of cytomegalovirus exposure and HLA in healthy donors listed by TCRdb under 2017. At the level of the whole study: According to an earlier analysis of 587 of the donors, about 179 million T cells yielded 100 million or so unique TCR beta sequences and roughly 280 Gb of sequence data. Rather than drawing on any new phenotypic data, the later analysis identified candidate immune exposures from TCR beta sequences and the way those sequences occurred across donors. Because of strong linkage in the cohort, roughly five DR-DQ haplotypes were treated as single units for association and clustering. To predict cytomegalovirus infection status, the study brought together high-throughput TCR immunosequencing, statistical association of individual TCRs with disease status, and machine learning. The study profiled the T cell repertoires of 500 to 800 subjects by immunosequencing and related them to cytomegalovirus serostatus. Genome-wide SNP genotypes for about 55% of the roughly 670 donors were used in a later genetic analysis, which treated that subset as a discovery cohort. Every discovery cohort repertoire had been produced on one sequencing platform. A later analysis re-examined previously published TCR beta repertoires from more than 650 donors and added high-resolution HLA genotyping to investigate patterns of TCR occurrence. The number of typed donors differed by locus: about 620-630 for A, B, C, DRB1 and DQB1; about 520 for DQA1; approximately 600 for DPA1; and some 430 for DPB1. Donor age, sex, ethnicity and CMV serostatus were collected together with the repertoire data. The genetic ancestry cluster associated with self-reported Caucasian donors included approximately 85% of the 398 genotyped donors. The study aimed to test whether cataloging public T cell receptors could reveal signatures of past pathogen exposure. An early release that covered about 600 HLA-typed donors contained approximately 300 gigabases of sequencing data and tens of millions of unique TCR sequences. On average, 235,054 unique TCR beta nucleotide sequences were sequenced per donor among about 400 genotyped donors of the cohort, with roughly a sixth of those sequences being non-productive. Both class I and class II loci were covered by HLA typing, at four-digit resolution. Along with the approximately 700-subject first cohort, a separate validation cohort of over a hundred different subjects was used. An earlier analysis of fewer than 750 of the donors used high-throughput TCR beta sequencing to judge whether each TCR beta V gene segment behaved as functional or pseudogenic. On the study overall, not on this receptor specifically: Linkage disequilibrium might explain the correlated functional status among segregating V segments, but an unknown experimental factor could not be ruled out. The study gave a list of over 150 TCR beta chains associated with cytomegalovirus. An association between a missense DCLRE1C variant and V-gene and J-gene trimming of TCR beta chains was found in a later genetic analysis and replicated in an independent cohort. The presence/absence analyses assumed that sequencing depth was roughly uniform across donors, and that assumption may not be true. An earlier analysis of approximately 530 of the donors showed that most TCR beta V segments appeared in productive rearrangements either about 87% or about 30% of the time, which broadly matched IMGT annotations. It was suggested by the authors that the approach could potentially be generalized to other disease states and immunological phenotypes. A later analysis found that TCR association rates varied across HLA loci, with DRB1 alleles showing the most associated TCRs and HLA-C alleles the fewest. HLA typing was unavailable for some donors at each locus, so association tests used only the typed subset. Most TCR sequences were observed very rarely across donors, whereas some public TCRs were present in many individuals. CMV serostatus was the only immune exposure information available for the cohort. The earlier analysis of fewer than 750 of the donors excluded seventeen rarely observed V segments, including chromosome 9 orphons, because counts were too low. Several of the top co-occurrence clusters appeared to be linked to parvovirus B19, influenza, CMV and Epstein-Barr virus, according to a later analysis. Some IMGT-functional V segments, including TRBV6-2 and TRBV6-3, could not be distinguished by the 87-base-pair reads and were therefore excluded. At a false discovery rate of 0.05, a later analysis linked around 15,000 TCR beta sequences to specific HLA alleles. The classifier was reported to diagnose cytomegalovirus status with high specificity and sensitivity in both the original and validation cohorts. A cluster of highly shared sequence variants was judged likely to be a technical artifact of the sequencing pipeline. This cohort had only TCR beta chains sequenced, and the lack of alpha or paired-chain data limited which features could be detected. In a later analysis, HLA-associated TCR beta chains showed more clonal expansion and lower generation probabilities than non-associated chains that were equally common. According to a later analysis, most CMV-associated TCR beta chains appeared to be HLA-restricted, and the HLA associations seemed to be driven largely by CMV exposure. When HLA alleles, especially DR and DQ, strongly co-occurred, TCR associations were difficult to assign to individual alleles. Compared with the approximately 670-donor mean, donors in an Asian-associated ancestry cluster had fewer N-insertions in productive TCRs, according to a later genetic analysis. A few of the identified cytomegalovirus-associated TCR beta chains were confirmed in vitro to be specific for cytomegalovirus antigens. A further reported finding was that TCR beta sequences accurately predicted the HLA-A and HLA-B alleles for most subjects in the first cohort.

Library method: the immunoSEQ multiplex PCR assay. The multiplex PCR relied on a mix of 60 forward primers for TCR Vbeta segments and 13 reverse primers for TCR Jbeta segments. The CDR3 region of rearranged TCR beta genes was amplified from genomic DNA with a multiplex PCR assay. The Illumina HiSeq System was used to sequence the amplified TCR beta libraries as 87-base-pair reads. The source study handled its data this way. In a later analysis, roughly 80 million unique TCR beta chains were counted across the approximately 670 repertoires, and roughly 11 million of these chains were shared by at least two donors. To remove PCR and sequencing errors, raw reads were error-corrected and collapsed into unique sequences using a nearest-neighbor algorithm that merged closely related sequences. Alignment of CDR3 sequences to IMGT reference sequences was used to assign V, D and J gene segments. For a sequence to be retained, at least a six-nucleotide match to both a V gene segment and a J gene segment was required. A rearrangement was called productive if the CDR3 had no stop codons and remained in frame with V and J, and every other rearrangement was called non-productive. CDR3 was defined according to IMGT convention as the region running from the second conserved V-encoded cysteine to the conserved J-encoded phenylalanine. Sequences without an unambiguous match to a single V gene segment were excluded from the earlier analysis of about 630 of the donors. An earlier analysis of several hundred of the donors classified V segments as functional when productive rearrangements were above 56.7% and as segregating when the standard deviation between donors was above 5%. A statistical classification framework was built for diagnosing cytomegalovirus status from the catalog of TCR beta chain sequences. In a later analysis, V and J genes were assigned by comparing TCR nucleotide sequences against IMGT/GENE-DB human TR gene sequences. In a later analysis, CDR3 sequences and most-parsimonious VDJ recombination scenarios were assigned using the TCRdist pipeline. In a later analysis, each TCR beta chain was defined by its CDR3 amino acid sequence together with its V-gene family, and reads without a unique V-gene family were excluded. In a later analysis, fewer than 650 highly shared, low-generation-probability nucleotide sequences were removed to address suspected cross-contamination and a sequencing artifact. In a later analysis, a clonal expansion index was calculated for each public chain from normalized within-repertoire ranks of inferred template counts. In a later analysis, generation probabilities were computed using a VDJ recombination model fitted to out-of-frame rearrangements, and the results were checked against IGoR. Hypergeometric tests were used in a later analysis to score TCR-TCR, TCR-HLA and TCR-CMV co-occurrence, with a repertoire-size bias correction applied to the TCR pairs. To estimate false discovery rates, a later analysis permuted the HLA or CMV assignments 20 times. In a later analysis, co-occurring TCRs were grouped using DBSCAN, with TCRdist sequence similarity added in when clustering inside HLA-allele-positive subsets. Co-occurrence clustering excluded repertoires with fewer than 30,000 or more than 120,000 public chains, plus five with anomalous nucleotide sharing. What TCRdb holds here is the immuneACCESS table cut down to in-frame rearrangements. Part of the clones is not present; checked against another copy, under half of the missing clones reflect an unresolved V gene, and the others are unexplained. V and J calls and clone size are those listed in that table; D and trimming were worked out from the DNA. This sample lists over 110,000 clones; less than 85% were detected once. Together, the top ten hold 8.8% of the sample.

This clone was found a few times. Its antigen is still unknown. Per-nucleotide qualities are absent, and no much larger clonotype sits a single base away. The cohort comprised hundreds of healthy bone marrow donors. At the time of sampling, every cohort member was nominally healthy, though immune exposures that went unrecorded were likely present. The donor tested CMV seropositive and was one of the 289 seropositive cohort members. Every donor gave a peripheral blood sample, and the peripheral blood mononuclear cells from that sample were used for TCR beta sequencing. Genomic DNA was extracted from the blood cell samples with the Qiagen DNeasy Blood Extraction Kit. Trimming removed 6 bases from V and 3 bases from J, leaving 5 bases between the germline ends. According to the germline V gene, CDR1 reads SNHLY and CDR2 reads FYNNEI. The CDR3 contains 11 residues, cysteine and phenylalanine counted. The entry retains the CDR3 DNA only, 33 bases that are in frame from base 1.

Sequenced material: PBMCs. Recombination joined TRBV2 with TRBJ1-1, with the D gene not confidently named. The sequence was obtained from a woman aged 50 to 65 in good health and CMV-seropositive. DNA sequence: TGTGCCAGCAGCTTTGACACTGAAGCTTTCTTT. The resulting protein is CASSFDTEAFF.